This TCR beta chain was sequenced during a study of blood T cells in healthy people across ages. Each donor supplied 8 to 10 milliliters of peripheral blood. A second PCR of 7 to 11 cycles used a sample-barcoded 5' primer and a J-beta primer mix. TCRdb re-analysed the 5' RACE reads in MiXCR, keeping a single row per CDR3 protein. The sample yields under 800,000 distinct CDR3 sequences, around 46% seen once. The CDR3 is 15 residues long. Germline CDR1 MNHNY, CDR2 SVGAGI (reference sequence). This receptor was obtained from a woman in her sixties or seventies in good health. This chain links TRBV6-6 with TRBJ2-4, with 10 bases fitting TRBD1. The J call is doubtful: the DNA matches TRBJ2-7 better. Sequenced: blood. For the CDR3, the DNA is TGTGCCAGCAGTTACTCGGACAGGGGGAAATACGAGCAGTACTTC. It encodes CASSYSDRGKYEQYF.